Sequencing of this TCR beta chain was carried out in a study of cytomegalovirus exposure and HLA in healthy donors. V was trimmed by 5 bases and J by 5 bases, leaving 13 bases between them. The V gene's germline CDR1 is SGHNT and CDR2 YENEEA. This CDR3 is 14 amino acids long. The PCR had 60 Vbeta and 13 Jbeta primers. Method: immunoSEQ multiplex PCR; TCRdb's copy keeps in-frame clones and lacks some. The sample includes nearly 110,000 clones, approximately 82% of them seen just once. Sequencing was done on a sample of PBMCs. This TCR came from a man between 35 and 55 years old in good health and CMV-seronegative. This sequence joins TRBV11-3 and TRBJ2-1; perhaps TRBD2 as D (6 bases). The CDR3 loop is CASSRRGLNNEQFF. The CDR3 nucleotides read TGTGCCAGCAGCCGACGGGGACTCAACAATGAGCAGTTCTTC.